The rows below give T cell receptor beta chains drawn from one sample of a study of shared clonotypes between healthy human individuals. Sequenced by immunoSEQ multiplex PCR; TCRdb stores in-frame clones only, minus some. Altogether 1,500,000 or so clones are present, about 98.5% being singletons, with the ten largest covering approximately 0.4%. Sequenced: naive CD4+ T cells sorted from blood. The origin of the receptors is a man aged 25 to 40 in good health. CDR3s include the opening cysteine and the closing phenylalanine or tryptophan. Each record gives: D gene, J gene, clone size, V gene, CDR3 DNA, CDR3 protein. A D gene is named only where the DNA matches it firmly. Clone sizes are given selectively: once, few, many, or a class where the clone is expanded.

d_call: TRBD2; j_call: TRBJ2-4; clone_size: .; v_call: TRBV15; cdr3_nt: TGTGCCACCACTAGCGGGAGTTATGCCAAAAACATTCAGTACTTC; cdr3_aa: CATTSGSYAKNIQYF
d_call: TRBD1; j_call: TRBJ2-7; clone_size: once; v_call: TRBV27; cdr3_nt: TGTGCCAGCAGTAACCGGGGACAGGGCAGCTACCACGAGCAGTACTTC; cdr3_aa: CASSNRGQGSYHEQYF
d_call: .; j_call: TRBJ2-5; clone_size: .; v_call: TRBV9; cdr3_nt: TGTGCCAGCAGCATCAGGGGAGAAGAGACCCAGTACTTC; cdr3_aa: CASSIRGEETQYF
d_call: TRBD1; j_call: TRBJ1-2; clone_size: .; v_call: TRBV6-5; cdr3_nt: TGTGCCAGCAGCACCCAGGGGGGCTATGGCTACACCTTC; cdr3_aa: CASSTQGGYGYTF
d_call: .; j_call: TRBJ1-2; clone_size: .; v_call: TRBV19; cdr3_nt: TGTGCCAGTAGTGCTGGTTTGGACTATGGCTACACCTTC; cdr3_aa: CASSAGLDYGYTF
d_call: TRBD2; j_call: TRBJ2-1; clone_size: .; v_call: TRBV6-6; cdr3_nt: TGTGCCAGCAACCCGGGACTACCACACAATGAGCAGTTCTTC; cdr3_aa: CASNPGLPHNEQFF
d_call: TRBD1; j_call: TRBJ1-2; clone_size: .; v_call: TRBV28; cdr3_nt: TGTGCCAGCAGTCGCAGACAGGGTAAGATGGGACATGGCTACACCTTC; cdr3_aa: CASSRRQGKMGHGYTF
d_call: .; j_call: TRBJ2-2; clone_size: .; v_call: TRBV28; cdr3_nt: TGTGCCTCAAACCGAGGGAACACCGGGGAGCTGTTTTTT; cdr3_aa: CASNRGNTGELFF
d_call: TRBD1; j_call: TRBJ2-1; clone_size: .; v_call: TRBV5-6; cdr3_nt: TGTGCCAGCAGCGCGTACAGGGGCGTGGGTGCGTACAATGAGCAGTTCTTC; cdr3_aa: CASSAYRGVGAYNEQFF
d_call: .; j_call: TRBJ2-5; clone_size: .; v_call: TRBV19; cdr3_nt: TGTGCCAGTAGTCCTAGTGGTCAAGAGACCCAGTACTTC; cdr3_aa: CASSPSGQETQYF
d_call: TRBD1; j_call: TRBJ2-3; clone_size: .; v_call: TRBV19; cdr3_nt: TGTGCCAGTAGCTACCACAGGGGGAAGACAGATACGCAGTATTTT; cdr3_aa: CASSYHRGKTDTQYF
d_call: .; j_call: TRBJ1-5; clone_size: few; v_call: TRBV28; cdr3_nt: TGTGCCAGCAGCCGGGACGGTAGCAATCAGCCCCAGCATTTT; cdr3_aa: CASSRDGSNQPQHF
d_call: TRBD1; j_call: TRBJ2-7; clone_size: .; v_call: TRBV28; cdr3_nt: TGTGCCAGCAGTTCGCCGTGGGGGACAGGGTCCTACGAGCAGTACTTC; cdr3_aa: CASSSPWGTGSYEQYF
d_call: .; j_call: TRBJ1-5; clone_size: .; v_call: TRBV27; cdr3_nt: TGTGCCAGCAGTCCAATTCGGGGGGGTCGGAGCAATCAGCCCCAGCATTTT; cdr3_aa: CASSPIRGGRSNQPQHF
d_call: .; j_call: TRBJ2-1; clone_size: .; v_call: TRBV5-6; cdr3_nt: TGTGCCAGCAGCCCTAAATTAGCGACACTAGATGAGCAGTTCTTC; cdr3_aa: CASSPKLATLDEQFF
d_call: .; j_call: TRBJ2-2; clone_size: .; v_call: TRBV7-2; cdr3_nt: TGTGCCAGCAGCCCGGCATGGGCCGGGGAGCTGTTTTTT; cdr3_aa: CASSPAWAGELFF